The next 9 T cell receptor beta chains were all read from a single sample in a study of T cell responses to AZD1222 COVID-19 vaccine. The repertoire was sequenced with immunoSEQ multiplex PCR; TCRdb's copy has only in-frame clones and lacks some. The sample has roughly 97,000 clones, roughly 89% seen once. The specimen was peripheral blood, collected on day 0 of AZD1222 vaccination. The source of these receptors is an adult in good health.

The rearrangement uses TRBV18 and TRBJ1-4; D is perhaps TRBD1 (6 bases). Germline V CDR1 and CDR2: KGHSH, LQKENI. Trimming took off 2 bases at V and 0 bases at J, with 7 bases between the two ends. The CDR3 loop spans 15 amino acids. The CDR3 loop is CASSPRDTTNEKLFF. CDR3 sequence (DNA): TGTGCCAGCTCACCAAGGGACACAACTAATGAAAAACTGTTTTTT.

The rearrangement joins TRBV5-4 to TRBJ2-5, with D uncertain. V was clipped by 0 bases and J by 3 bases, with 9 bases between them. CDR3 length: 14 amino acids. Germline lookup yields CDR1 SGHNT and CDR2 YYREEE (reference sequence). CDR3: CASSLGQEKETQYF. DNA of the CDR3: TGTGCCAGCAGCTTGGGTCAGGAAAAAGAGACCCAGTACTTC.

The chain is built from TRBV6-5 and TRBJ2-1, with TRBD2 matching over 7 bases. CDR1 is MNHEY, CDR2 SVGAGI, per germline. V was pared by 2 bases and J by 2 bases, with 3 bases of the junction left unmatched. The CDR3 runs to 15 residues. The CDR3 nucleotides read TGTGCCAGCAGTTACCCGGGACTAACCTACAATGAGCAGTTCTTC. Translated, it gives CASSYPGLTYNEQFF.

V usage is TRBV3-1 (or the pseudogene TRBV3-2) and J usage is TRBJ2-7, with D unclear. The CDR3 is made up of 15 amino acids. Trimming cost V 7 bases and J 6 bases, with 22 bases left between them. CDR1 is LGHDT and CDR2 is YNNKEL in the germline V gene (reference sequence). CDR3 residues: CASTYSLDLAREQYF. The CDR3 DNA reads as TGTGCCAGCACGTATTCCCTTGATCTGGCTCGCGAGCAGTACTTC.

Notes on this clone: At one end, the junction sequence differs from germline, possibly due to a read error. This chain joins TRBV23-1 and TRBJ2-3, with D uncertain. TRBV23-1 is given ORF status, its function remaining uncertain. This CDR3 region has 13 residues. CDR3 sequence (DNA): TGCGCCAGCAGTTGCCTGAGACCCCTCAAGATGGGTTTT. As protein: CASSCLRPLKMGF.

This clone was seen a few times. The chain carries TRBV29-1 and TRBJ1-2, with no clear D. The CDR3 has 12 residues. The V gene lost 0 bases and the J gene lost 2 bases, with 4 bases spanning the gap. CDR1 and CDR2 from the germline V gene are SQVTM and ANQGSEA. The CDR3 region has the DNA TGCAGCGTTGAAGAAAACAACTATGGCTACACCTTC. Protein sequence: CSVEENNYGYTF.

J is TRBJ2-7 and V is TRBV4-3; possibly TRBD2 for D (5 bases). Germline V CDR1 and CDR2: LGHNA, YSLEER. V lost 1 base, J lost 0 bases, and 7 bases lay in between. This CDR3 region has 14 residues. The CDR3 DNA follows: TGCGCCAGCAGCCAAGGAGGGAGCTCCTACGAGCAGTACTTC. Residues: CASSQGGSSYEQYF.

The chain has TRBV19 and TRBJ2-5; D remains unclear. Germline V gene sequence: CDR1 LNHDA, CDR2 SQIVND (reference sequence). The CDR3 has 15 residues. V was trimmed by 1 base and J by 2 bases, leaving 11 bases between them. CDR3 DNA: TGTGCCAGTAGTATAGGGAACGGGCAACAAGAGACCCAGTACTTC. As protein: CASSIGNGQQETQYF.

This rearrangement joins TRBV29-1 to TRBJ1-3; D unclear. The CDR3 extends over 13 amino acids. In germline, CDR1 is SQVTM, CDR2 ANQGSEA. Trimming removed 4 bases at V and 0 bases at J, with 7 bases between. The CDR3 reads CSVVQSSGNTIYF. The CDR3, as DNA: TGCAGCGTTGTACAGAGCTCTGGAAACACCATATATTTT.